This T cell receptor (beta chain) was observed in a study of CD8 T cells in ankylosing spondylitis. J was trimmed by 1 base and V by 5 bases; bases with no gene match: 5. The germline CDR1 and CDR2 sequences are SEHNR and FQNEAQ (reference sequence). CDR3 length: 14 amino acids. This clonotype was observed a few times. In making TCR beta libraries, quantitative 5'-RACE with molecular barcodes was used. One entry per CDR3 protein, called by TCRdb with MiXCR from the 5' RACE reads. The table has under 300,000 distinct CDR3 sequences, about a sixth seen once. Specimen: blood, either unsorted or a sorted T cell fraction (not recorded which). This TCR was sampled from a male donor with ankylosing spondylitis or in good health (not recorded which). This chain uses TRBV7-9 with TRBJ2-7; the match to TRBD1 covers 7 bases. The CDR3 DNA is TGTGCCAGCAGCAACACAGGGGATTCCTACGAGCAGTACTTC. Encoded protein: CASSNTGDSYEQYF.